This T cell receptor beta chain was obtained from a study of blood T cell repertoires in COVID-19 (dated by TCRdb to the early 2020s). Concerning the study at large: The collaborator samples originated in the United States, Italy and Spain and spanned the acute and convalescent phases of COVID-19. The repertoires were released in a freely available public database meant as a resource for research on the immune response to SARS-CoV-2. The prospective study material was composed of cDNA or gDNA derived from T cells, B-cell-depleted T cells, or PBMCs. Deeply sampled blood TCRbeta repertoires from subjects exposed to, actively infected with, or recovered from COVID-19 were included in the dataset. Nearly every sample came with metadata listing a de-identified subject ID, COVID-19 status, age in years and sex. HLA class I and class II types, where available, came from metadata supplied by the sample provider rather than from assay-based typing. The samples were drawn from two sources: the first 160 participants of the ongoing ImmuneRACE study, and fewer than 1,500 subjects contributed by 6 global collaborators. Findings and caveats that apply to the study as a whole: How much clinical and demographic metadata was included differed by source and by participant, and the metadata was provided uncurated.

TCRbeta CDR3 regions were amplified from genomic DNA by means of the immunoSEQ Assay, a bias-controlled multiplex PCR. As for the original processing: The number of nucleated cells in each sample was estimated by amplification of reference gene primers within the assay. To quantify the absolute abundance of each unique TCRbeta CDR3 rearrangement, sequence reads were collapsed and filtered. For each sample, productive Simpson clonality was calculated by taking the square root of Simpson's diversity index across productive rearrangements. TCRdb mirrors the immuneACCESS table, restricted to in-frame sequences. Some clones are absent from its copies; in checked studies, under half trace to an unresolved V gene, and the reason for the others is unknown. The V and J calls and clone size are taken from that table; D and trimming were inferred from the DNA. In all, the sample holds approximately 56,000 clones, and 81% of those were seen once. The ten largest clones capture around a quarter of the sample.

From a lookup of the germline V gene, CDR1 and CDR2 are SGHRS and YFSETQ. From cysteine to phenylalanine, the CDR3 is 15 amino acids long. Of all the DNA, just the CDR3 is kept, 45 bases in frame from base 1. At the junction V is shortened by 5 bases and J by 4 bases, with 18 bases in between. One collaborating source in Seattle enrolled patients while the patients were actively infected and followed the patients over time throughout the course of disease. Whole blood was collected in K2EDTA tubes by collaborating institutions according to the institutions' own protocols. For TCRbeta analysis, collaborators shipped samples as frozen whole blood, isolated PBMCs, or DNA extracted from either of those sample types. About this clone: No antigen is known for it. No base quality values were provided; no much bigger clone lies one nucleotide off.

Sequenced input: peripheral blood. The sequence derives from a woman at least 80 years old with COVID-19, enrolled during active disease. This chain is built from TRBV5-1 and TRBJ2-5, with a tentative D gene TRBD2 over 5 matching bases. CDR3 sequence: CASSSQGLVRETQYF. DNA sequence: TGCGCCAGCAGTTCGCAAGGACTGGTTCGAGAGACCCAGTACTTC.